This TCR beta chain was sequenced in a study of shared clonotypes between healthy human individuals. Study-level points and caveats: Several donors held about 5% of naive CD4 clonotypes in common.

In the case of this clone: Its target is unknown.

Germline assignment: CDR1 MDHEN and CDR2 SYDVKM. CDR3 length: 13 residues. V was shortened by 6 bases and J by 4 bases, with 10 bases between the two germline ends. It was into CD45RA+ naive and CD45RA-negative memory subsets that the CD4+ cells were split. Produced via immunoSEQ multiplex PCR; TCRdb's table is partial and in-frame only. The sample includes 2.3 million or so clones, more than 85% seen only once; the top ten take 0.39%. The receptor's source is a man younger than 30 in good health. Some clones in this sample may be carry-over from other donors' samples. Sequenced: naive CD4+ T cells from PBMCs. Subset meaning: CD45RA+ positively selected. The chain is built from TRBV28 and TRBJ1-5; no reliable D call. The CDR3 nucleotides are TGTGCCAGCAGAACCGGAGATAATCAGCCCCAGCATTTT. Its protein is CASRTGDNQPQHF.